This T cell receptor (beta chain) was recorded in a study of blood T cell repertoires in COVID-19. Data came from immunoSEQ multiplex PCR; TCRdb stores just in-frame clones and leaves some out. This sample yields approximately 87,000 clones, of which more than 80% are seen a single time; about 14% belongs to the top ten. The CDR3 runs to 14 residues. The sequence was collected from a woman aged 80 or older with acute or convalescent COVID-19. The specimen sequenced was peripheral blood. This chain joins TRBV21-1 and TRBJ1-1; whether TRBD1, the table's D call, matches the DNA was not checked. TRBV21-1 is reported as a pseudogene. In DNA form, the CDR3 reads TGTGCCAGCACCTCTGCAGGGGTGGTCACTGAAGCTTTCTTT. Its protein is CASTSAGVVTEAFF.